This TCR beta chain was identified in a study of shared clonotypes between healthy human individuals. Using immunoSEQ multiplex PCR, the repertoire was profiled, and TCRdb retains in-frame clones only, with some absent. Altogether about 180,000 clones are present, 90% to 95% being singletons, with the ten largest covering 0.067%. Germline CDR1 and CDR2: MNHEY and SVGAGI. This CDR3 has 15 residues. Sequencing was carried out using naive CD4+ T cells sorted from blood. Sample subset: CD45RA+ positively selected. The sequence came from a woman aged 25 to 39 in good health. The V gene is TRBV6-5, the J gene TRBJ2-5; weak D call: TRBD1 (5 bases). TRBJ2-7 explains the end of the DNA better; the J call may be wrong. Here the CDR3 reads CASSPRQSRSYEQYF. In nucleotides, the CDR3 is TGTGCCAGCAGTCCGCGACAGTCTCGCTCCTACGAGCAGTACTTC.